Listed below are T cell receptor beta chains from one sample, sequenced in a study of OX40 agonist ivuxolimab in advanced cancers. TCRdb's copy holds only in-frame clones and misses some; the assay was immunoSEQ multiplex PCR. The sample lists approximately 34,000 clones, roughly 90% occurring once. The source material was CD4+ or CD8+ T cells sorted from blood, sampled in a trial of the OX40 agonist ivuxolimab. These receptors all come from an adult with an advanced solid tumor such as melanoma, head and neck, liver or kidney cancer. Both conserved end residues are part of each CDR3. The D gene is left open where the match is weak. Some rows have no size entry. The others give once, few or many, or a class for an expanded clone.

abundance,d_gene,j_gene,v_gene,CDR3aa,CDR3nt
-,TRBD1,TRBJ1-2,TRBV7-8,CASSHRDRGLYGYTF,TGTGCCAGCAGCCACAGGGACAGGGGCCTCTATGGCTACACCTTC
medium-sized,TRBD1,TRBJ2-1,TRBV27,CASSLAGTAYNEQFF,TGTGCCAGCAGTCTTGCCGGGACAGCCTACAATGAGCAGTTCTTC
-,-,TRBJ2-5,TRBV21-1,CASSKVCTHLETQYF,TGTGCCAGCAGCAAAGTCTGCACCCATCTGGAGACCCAGTACTTC
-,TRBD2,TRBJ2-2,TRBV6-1,CGLGAGGPIGELFF,TGTGGCTTGGGAGCGGGGGGGCCGATCGGGGAGCTGTTTTTT
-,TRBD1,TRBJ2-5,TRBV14,CASSQDMGQEETQYF,TGTGCCAGCAGCCAAGATATGGGACAGGAAGAGACCCAGTACTTC
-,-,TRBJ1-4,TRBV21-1,CATINPGQGSEKLFF,TGTGCCACCATCAACCCCGGACAGGGCAGTGAAAAACTGTTTTTT
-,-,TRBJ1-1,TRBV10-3,CAISWGQRGGQSTEAFF,TGTGCCATCAGTTGGGGGCAGAGAGGGGGACAAAGCACTGAAGCTTTCTTT
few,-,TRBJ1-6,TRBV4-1,CASSQKYSYNSPLHF,TGCGCCAGCAGCCAGAAATACTCCTATAATTCACCCCTCCACTTT
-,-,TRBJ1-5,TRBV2,CASSPLGEISNQPQHF,TGTGCCAGCAGTCCTTTGGGGGAAATAAGCAATCAGCCCCAGCATTTT
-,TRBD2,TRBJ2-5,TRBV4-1,CASSQNSGGGETQYF,TGCGCCAGCAGCCAGAATAGCGGGGGAGGAGAGACCCAGTACTTC